Shown below are 9 T cell receptor beta chains from a single sample sequenced in a study of cytotoxic CD8 clonotypes in ibrutinib-treated CLL. The protocol was immunoSEQ multiplex PCR, while the TCRdb copy is restricted to in-frame clones and leaves out a portion. This sample carries 65,000 to 95,000 clones, approximately 86% of them seen once, and the ten largest clones take 5.4%. Sequenced material: PBMCs, taken before ibrutinib treatment. The origin of the receptors is a human donor with chronic lymphocytic leukemia.

A single count supports this clone. The J gene is TRBJ2-5, the V gene TRBV29-1; D might be TRBD2 (5 bases). The germline V gene has CDR1 SQVTM and CDR2 ANQGSEA. Trimming left V 0 bases short and J 4 bases short, with 12 bases between. The CDR3 has 14 residues. CDR3 bases: TGCAGCGTTGAAGAGACCGGGATAAGAGAGACCCAGTACTTC. It encodes CSVEETGIRETQYF. Using reference TRBV29-1 and TRBJ2-5 for the parts outside the CDR3, the full variable domain is SAVISQKPSRDICQRGTSLTIQCQVDSQVTMMFWYRQQPGQSLTLIATANQGSEATYESGFVIDKFPISRPNLTFSTLTVSNMSPEDSSIYLCSVEETGIRETQYFGPGTRLLVL.

The V call is TRBV9, the J call TRBJ2-1; 10 bases line up with TRBD2. Germline values: CDR1 SGDLS, CDR2 YYNGEE. J gave up 8 bases and V 3 bases, and 5 bases lay outside the gene matches. The CDR3 has 14 amino acids. The CDR3 sequence: CASSASGSGYEQFF. In DNA form, the CDR3 reads TGTGCCAGCAGCGCTAGCGGGAGCGGGTATGAGCAGTTCTTC.

The chain uses TRBV6-1 and TRBJ2-3, with 10 bases aligning to TRBD1. There are 18 residues in the CDR3. Germline V lookup: CDR1 MNHNS, CDR2 SASEGT. Germline trimming cut 3 bases from V and 4 bases from J; bases unmatched to any gene: 13. The CDR3 loop is CASSEYPTGTGAADTQYF. For the CDR3, the DNA is TGTGCCAGCAGTGAGTACCCCACCGGGACAGGGGCCGCAGATACGCAGTATTTT.

The J gene is TRBJ2-7, the V gene TRBV10-1; D unresolved. V was cut by 2 bases and J by 0 bases, with 5 bases left in between. This CDR3 is 13 amino acids long. The germline V gene has CDR1 WNHNN and CDR2 SYGVQD (reference sequence). The DNA for the CDR3 is TGCGCCAGCAGTGAGGGCTACTCCTACGAGCAGTACTTC. This translates into CASSEGYSYEQYF.

The chain employs TRBV5-1 and TRBJ2-7; D not certain. Germline V gene data show CDR1 as SGHRS and CDR2 as YFSETQ. There are 13 residues in the CDR3. V lost 0 bases and J 3 bases, leaving 7 bases between the germline ends. The CDR3 DNA is TGCGCCAGCAGCTTGGCTTTAGGCTACGAGCAGTACTTC. This gives the protein CASSLALGYEQYF. The full variable domain, rest sourced from reference TRBV5-1 and TRBJ2-7, is KAGVTQTPRYLIKTRGQQVTLSCSPISGHRSVSWYQQTPGQGLQFLFEYFSETQRNKGNFPGRFSGRQFSNSRSEMNVSTLELGDSALYLCASSLALGYEQYFGPGTRLTVT.

This clone was seen more than once but under ten times. V gene TRBV6-5 combines with J gene TRBJ1-2, with a tentative D call TRBD1 (6 bases). CDR3 size: 16 residues. Germline V gene lookup returns CDR1 MNHEY and CDR2 SVGAGI. Trimming pared 2 bases from V and 2 bases from J, leaving 15 bases between. The DNA for the CDR3 is TGTGCCAGCAGTTACAGTACAAACGACAGGAACTATGGCTACACCTTC. This encodes CASSYSTNDRNYGYTF.

In DNA form, the CDR3 reads TGTGCCAGCAGCCGGGAGAACCTCTACGAGCAGTACTTC. This translates into CASSRENLYEQYF. The chain combines TRBV7-3 with TRBJ2-7; possible D gene TRBD2, 6 bases. This CDR3 spans 13 amino acids. V was shortened by 5 bases and J by 3 bases, with 11 bases between the two germline ends. The germline V gene has CDR1 SGHTA and CDR2 FQGTGA.

The chain has TRBV6-5 and TRBJ2-3; 8 nucleotides line up with TRBD2. Trimming at V came to 0 bases and at J to 6 bases, leaving 8 bases not matched to a gene. The germline V gene has CDR1 MNHEY and CDR2 SVGAGI. This CDR3 has 16 residues. The CDR3 bases are TGTGCCAGCAGTTACTCGATTCTAGCGGGTACGGATACGCAGTATTTT. Translation: CASSYSILAGTDTQYF.

The chain carries TRBV7-6 and TRBJ2-1, with 14 bases matching TRBD2. CDR1 and CDR2 (germline): SGHVS, FNYEAQ. The CDR3 is 16 amino acids. With V trimmed by 6 bases and J by 7 bases, 8 bases remained unmatched. In nucleotides, the CDR3 is TGTGCCAGCAGTCGACTAGCGGGAGGGCGGGGGAATGAGCAGTTCTTC. Protein product: CASSRLAGGRGNEQFF. The full variable domain, with the rest looked up from reference TRBV7-6 and TRBJ2-1, is GAGVSQSPRYKVTKRGQDVALRCDPISGHVSLYWYRQALGQGPEFLTYFNYEAQQDKSGLPNDRFSAERPEGSISTLTIQRTEQRDSAMYRCASSRLAGGRGNEQFFGPGTRLTVL.